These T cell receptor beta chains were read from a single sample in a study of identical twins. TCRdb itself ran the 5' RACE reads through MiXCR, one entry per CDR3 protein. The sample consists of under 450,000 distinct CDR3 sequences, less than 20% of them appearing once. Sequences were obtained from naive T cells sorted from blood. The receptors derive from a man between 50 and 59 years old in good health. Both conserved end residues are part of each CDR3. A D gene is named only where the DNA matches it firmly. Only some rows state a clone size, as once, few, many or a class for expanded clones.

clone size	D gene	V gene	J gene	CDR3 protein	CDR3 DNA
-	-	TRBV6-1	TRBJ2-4	CASSSSLAKNIQYF	TGTGCCAGCTCCAGTAGTCTAGCCAAAAACATTCAGTACTTC
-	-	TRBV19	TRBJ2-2	CASSRQVWSGELFF	TGTGCCAGTAGCCGGCAAGTTTGGTCCGGGGAGCTGTTTTTT
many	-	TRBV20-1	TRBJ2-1	CSATRGSVSDNEQFF	TGCAGTGCTACGAGGGGCAGTGTGTCCGACAATGAGCAGTTCTTC
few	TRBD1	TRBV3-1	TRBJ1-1	CASSQLQGQVAFF	TGTGCCAGCAGCCAGTTACAGGGGCAAGTAGCTTTCTTT
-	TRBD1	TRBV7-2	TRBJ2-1	CASRWDSWNEQFF	TGTGCCAGCAGATGGGACAGTTGGAATGAGCAGTTCTTC
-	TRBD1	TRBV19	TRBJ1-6	CASSTGTVRASPLHF	TGTGCCAGTAGTACCGGGACAGTTCGGGCTTCACCCCTCCACTTT
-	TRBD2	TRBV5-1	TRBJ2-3	CASSSPTQLAGGPFKRFDTQYF	TGCGCCAGCAGCTCCCCAACTCAACTAGCGGGGGGGCCATTTAAACGGTTCGATACGCAGTATTTT
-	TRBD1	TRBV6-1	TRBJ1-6	CATYGQGGSPLHF	TGTGCCACCTACGGACAGGGGGGATCACCCCTCCACTTT
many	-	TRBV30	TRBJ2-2	CAWRRGENTGELFF	TGTGCCTGGAGAAGGGGAGAGAACACCGGGGAGCTGTTTTTT
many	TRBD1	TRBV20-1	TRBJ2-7	CSALGGDRGLHEQYF	TGCAGTGCTTTAGGGGGAGACAGGGGGCTACACGAGCAGTACTTC
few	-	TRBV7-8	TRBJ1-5	CASSSDRYSNQPQHF	TGTGCCAGCAGCTCGGACAGATATAGCAATCAGCCCCAGCATTTT
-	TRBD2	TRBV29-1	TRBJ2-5	CSALGLAGVETQYF	TGCAGCGCCCTCGGACTAGCGGGAGTTGAGACCCAGTACTTC
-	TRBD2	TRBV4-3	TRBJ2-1	CASSQGPPGLAGGHEQFF	TGCGCCAGCAGCCAGGGACCACCGGGACTAGCGGGAGGGCATGAGCAGTTCTTC
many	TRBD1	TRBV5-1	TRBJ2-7	CASSEGQETYEQYF	TGCGCCAGCAGCGAGGGACAGGAGACCTACGAGCAGTACTTC
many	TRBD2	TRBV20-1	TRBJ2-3	CSATFTSGGSTDTQYF	TGCAGTGCTACCTTTACTAGCGGGGGTAGCACAGATACGCAGTATTTT
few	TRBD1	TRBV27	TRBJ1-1	CASSKYRGQDEAFF	TGTGCCAGCAGTAAATACAGGGGGCAAGATGAAGCTTTCTTT
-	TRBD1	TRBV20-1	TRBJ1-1	CSTKQGGRLMNTEAFF	TGCAGTACCAAACAGGGGGGCCGCCTCATGAACACTGAAGCTTTCTTT
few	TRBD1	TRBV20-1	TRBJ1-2	CSAVGTGVDGYTF	TGCAGTGCGGTTGGTACAGGGGTCGACGGCTACACCTTC
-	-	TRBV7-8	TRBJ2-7	CASSLGGTDSYEQYF	TGTGCCAGCAGCTTAGGGGGGACGGACTCCTACGAGCAGTACTTC
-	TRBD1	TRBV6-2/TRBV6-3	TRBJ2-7	CASRQSGQGSYEQYF	TGTGCCAGCAGACAGTCGGGACAGGGGTCCTACGAGCAGTACTTC
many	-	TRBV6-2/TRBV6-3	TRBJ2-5	CASSYPEREETQYF	TGTGCCAGCAGTTACCCGGAGAGGGAAGAGACCCAGTACTTC
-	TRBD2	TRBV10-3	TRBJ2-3	CAINGLAGGRSPQYF	TGTGCCATCAACGGACTAGCGGGGGGTCGCAGTCCGCAGTATTTT
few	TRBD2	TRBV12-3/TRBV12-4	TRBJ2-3	CASSVGLAGGNTQYF	TGTGCCAGCAGTGTGGGACTAGCGGGGGGGAATACGCAGTATTTT
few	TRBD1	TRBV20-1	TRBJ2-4	CSAVRTGDAKNIQYF	TGCAGTGCCGTCAGGACAGGGGATGCCAAAAACATTCAGTACTTC